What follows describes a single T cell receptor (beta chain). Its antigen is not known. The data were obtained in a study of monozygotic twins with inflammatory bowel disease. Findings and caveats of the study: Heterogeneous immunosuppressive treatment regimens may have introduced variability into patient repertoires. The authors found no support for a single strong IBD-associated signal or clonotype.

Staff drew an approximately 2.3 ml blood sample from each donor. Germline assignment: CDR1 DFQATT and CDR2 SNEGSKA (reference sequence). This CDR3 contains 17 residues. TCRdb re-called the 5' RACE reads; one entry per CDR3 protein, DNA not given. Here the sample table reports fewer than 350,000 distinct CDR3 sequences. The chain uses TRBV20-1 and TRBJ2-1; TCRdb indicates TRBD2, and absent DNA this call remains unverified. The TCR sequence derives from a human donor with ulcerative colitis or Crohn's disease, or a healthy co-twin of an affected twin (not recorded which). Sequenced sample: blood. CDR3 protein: CSARDPGRASSYNEQFF.